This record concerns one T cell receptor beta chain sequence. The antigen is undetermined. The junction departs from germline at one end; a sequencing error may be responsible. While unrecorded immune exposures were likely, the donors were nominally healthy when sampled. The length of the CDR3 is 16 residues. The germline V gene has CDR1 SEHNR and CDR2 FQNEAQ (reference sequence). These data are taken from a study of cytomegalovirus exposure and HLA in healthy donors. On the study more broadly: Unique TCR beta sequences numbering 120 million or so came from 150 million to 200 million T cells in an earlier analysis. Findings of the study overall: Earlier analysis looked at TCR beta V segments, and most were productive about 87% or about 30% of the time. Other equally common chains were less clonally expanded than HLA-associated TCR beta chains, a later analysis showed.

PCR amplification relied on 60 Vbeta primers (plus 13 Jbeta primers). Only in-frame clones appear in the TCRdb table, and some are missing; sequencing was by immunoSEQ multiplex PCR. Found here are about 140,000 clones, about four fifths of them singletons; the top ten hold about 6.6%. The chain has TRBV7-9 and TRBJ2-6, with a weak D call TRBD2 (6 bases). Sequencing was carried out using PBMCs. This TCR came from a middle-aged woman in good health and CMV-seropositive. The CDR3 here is CSSSGPTRAGANVLTF. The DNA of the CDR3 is TGTTCCAGCAGCGGGCCGACTAGGGCTGGGGCCAACGTCCTGACTTTC.